Below are 3 T cell receptor beta chains sequenced from a single sample in a study of blood T cell repertoires in COVID-19. Here immunoSEQ multiplex PCR was the method, and the copy in TCRdb shows in-frame clones only, minus some. The table shows around 250,000 clones, with approximately 88% occurring only once. Sequencing input: PBMCs or T cells enriched from blood (not recorded which). These receptor sequences come from a middle-aged woman with acute COVID-19.

The chain uses TRBV19 and TRBJ2-4; TRBD1 agrees at 7 bases. This CDR3 comprises 17 residues. The J segment lost 6 bases and the V segment lost 4 bases, leaving 15 bases of the junction unmatched. In germline, CDR1 is LNHDA, CDR2 SQIVND (reference sequence). CDR3 DNA: TGTGCCAGTAGTAAAACCTCAGGGGGAATTGTAGGAAACATTCAGTACTTC. Amino acids: CASSKTSGGIVGNIQYF.

This clone has just one count. This chain joins TRBV27 and TRBJ2-1, with 8 bases matching TRBD2. The CDR3 is 15 residues long. CDR1 MNHEY and CDR2 SMNVEV come from the germline V gene (reference sequence). V lost 2 bases to trimming and J lost 6 bases; unmatched junction nucleotides: 6. As DNA, the CDR3 is TGTGCCAGCAGTTTACGGGAGGGCACGGGCAATGAGCAGTTCTTC. It translates to CASSLREGTGNEQFF.

The chain uses TRBV15 and TRBJ2-7; weak D call: TRBD2 (6 bases). Germline V lookup: CDR1 LNHNV, CDR2 YYDKDF (reference sequence). V dropped 0 bases and J dropped 6 bases, with 18 bases sitting between them. This CDR3 comprises 16 residues. Written as DNA, the CDR3 is TGTGCCACCAGCAGAGATCGGAGGGGTACCTCGTCCGAGCAGTACTTC. This encodes CATSRDRRGTSSEQYF.